The T cell receptor (beta chain) described here comes from a study of cytomegalovirus exposure and HLA in healthy donors (TCRdb year 2017). Describing the broader study: In an earlier analysis of around 540 of the donors, 250 to 300 Gb of sequence data and some 100 million unique TCR beta sequences from about 190 million T cells were reported. Roughly 300 gigabases of sequencing data and tens of millions of unique TCR sequences were included in an early release covering several hundred HLA-typed donors. The genetic ancestry cluster associated with self-reported Caucasian donors included roughly 84% of the approximately 400 genotyped donors. The study aimed to test whether signatures of past pathogen exposure could be identified by cataloging public T cell receptors. The T cell repertoires of some 670 subjects were profiled by immunosequencing and related to cytomegalovirus serostatus. Besides the first cohort of approximately 670 subjects, a separate validation cohort made up of some 110 different subjects was used. To predict cytomegalovirus infection status, the study combined high-throughput TCR immunosequencing, statistical association of individual TCRs with disease status, and machine learning. A later analysis re-analyzed previously published TCR beta repertoires from roughly 630 donors and added high-resolution HLA genotyping to study TCR occurrence patterns. Rather than drawing on any new phenotypic data, the later analysis identified candidate immune exposures from TCR beta sequences and the way those sequences occurred across donors. In an earlier analysis of roughly 600 of the donors, high-throughput TCR beta sequencing was used to judge whether each TCR beta V gene segment behaved as functional or pseudogenic. Alongside the repertoire data, information on donor age, sex, ethnicity and CMV serostatus was compiled. A later genetic analysis took genome-wide SNP genotypes for about 65% of the 666 donors and used that subset as a discovery cohort. Every discovery cohort repertoire had been produced on one sequencing platform. Both class I and class II loci were covered by HLA typing, at four-digit resolution. The number of donors typed differed by locus, with roughly 629-640 for A, B, C, DRB1 and DQB1, roughly 520 for DQA1, 600 to 610 for DPA1, and around 450 for DPB1. About five DR-DQ haplotypes were treated as single units for association and clustering because of strong linkage in the cohort. Across 398 genotyped donors of the cohort, an average of about 250,000 unique TCR beta nucleotide sequences per donor were sequenced, and roughly a sixth of those sequences were non-productive.

Here V drops 0 bases and J drops 6 bases, and the junction holds 4 bases not matched to any gene. From cysteine to phenylalanine, the CDR3 is 14 amino acids long. The sequence is cut down to CDR3 DNA, 42 bases in frame from base 1. CDR1 and CDR2 (SGDLS, YYNGEE) derive from the germline V gene. The protocol used for the library was the immunoSEQ multiplex PCR assay. The multiplex PCR relied on a mix of 60 forward primers for TCR Vbeta segments and 13 reverse primers for TCR Jbeta segments. The CDR3 region of rearranged TCR beta genes was amplified from genomic DNA with a multiplex PCR assay. The Illumina HiSeq System was used to sequence the amplified TCR beta libraries as 87-base-pair reads. Per the source publication's procedure: Across the 500 to 850 repertoires, a later analysis counted approximately 75 million unique TCR beta chains, roughly 11 million of which were shared by at least two donors. To remove PCR and sequencing errors, raw reads were error-corrected and collapsed into unique sequences using a nearest-neighbor algorithm that merged closely related sequences. CDR3 sequences were aligned to IMGT reference sequences to assign V, D and J gene segments. For a sequence to be retained, a match of at least six nucleotides was required to both a V gene segment and a J gene segment. A rearrangement was called productive if the CDR3 had no stop codons and remained in frame with V and J, and every other rearrangement was called non-productive. CDR3 was defined by IMGT convention, running from the second conserved V-encoded cysteine to the conserved J-encoded phenylalanine. The earlier analysis of some 540 of the donors excluded any sequence lacking an unambiguous match to a single V gene segment. In an earlier analysis of 587 of the donors, V segments were called functional above 56.7% productive rearrangements and were called segregating when the between-donor standard deviation exceeded 5%. A statistical classification framework was built to diagnose cytomegalovirus status from the catalog of TCR beta chain sequences. A later analysis assigned V and J genes by comparing TCR nucleotide sequences with IMGT/GENE-DB human TR gene sequences. Using the TCRdist pipeline, a later analysis assigned CDR3 sequences along with most-parsimonious VDJ recombination scenarios. In a later analysis, every TCR beta chain was defined by the combination of its CDR3 amino acid sequence and its V-gene family, and reads without a unique V-gene family were dropped. As a way to deal with suspected cross-contamination and a sequencing artifact, a later analysis dropped nearly 600 nucleotide sequences that were highly shared and had low generation probability. A later analysis calculated a clonal expansion index for each public chain from normalized within-repertoire ranks of inferred template counts. In a later analysis, generation probabilities were computed with a VDJ recombination model fitted to out-of-frame rearrangements, and the resulting probabilities were checked against IGoR. A later analysis scored TCR-TCR, TCR-HLA and TCR-CMV co-occurrence with hypergeometric tests, applying a repertoire-size bias correction to TCR pairs. False discovery rates were estimated in a later analysis by permuting HLA or CMV assignments 20 times. A later analysis grouped co-occurring TCRs with DBSCAN, adding TCRdist sequence similarity when clustering within HLA-allele-positive subsets. Repertoires with fewer than 30,000 or more than 120,000 public chains, plus five repertoires with anomalous nucleotide sharing, were excluded from co-occurrence clustering. Sourced from immuneACCESS, this table was stored by TCRdb with only in-frame sequences that have V and J called. A share of the clones is absent; for the studies checked, an unresolved V gene accounts for under half, and the remainder has no known explanation. V and J calls and clone size are as listed in that table; D and trimming were resolved from the DNA. The sample profile shows around 100,000 clones; around 64% of them were found once. The ten most abundant clones make up 2% to 2.5% of the sample.

Study-level results and caveats: A cluster of highly shared sequence variants was judged likely to represent a technical artifact of the sequencing pipeline. According to a later analysis, parvovirus B19, influenza, CMV and Epstein-Barr virus appeared linked to several top co-occurrence clusters. In an earlier analysis of some 500 of the donors, most TCR beta V segments appeared in productive rearrangements about 87% or about 30% of the time, broadly matching IMGT annotations. A later analysis found that HLA-associated TCR beta chains were more clonally expanded and had lower generation probabilities than equally common non-associated chains. The presence/absence analyses assumed that sequencing depth was roughly uniform across donors, and that assumption may not be true. According to a later genetic analysis, donors in an Asian-associated ancestry cluster had fewer N-insertions in productive TCRs than the approximately 670-donor mean. In the study, around 160 TCR beta chains were listed as associated with cytomegalovirus. In vitro tests confirmed that a few of the cytomegalovirus-associated TCR beta chains recognize cytomegalovirus antigens. According to the authors, the approach could potentially be generalized to other disease states and immunological phenotypes. A later analysis found that TCR association rates varied across HLA loci, with DRB1 alleles showing the most associated TCRs and HLA-C alleles the fewest. An association between a missense DCLRE1C variant and V-gene and J-gene trimming of TCR beta chains was found in a later genetic analysis and replicated in an independent cohort. According to a later analysis, most CMV-associated TCR beta chains appeared to be HLA-restricted, and the HLA associations seemed to be driven largely by CMV exposure. Only TCR beta chains were sequenced in this cohort, and the absence of alpha or paired-chain data limited detectable features. Some IMGT-functional V segments, including TRBV6-2 and TRBV6-3, could not be told apart with the 87-base-pair reads, so those segments were excluded. Cytomegalovirus status was reported to be diagnosed by the classifier with high specificity and sensitivity in both the original and validation cohorts. At a false discovery rate of 0.05, a later analysis linked 16,951 TCR beta sequences to specific HLA alleles. While some public TCRs were present in many individuals, most TCR sequences turned up only very rarely across donors. Because some donors lacked HLA typing at each locus, the association tests relied only on the typed subset. Immune exposure information for the cohort was limited to CMV serostatus. Linkage disequilibrium might explain the correlated functional status among segregating V segments, but an unknown experimental factor could not be excluded. Assigning TCR associations to individual alleles was difficult when HLA alleles, especially DR and DQ, strongly co-occurred. Because counts were too low, about 15 rarely observed V segments, including chromosome 9 orphons, were left out of the earlier analysis of 500 to 750 of the donors. A further reported finding was that TCR beta sequences accurately predicted the HLA-A and HLA-B alleles for most subjects in the first cohort.

In total, fewer than 750 healthy bone marrow donors made up the cohort. Cohort members were all nominally healthy when sampled, although unrecorded immune exposures were likely present. The donor tested CMV seronegative and was one of the 352 seronegative cohort members. Every donor gave a peripheral blood sample, and the peripheral blood mononuclear cells from that sample were used for TCR beta sequencing. The Qiagen DNeasy Blood Extraction Kit was used to extract genomic DNA from the blood cell samples. As for this clone: What this receptor recognizes is not known. Nothing much larger sits one base from this clone, and base qualities are not available.

The TCR originated in a woman younger than 45 in good health and CMV-seronegative. The specimen was PBMCs. Recombination linked TRBV9 to TRBJ2-7; the central 9 bases match TRBD1. The sequenced DNA is TGTGCCAGCAGCGTAGGGGACAGGGCCCTCGAGCAGTACTTC. Translation gives CASSVGDRALEQYF.